This entry describes one TCR beta chain. This clone turned up a few times. Its specific antigen is unknown. Within one base of it there is no much larger clone, and no base qualities were kept. Using the deep immunoSEQ assay, multiplex PCR amplified TCR CDR3 regions from genomic DNA. Extracted genomic DNA from each cell subset was distributed evenly across all wells of several immunoSEQ 96-well plates, and each plate was treated as a replicate. Each replicate PCR for sorted subsets received roughly 0.2 ug genomic DNA, equal to about 30,000 T cell genomes. Purified libraries were quantified with a Qubit 3.0 fluorometer, sized on a Bioanalyzer 2100, and re-quantified with the KAPA Library Quantification kit. Every immunoSEQ 96-well plate was sequenced on a dedicated single-read 150-cycle Illumina NextSeq 550 flow cell. As for the original processing: Because the immunoSEQ output included only junctional sequences and no quality scores, the filtering could not be the same as the filtering used for full-length reads. Sequences were annotated with PyIR, a Python wrapper for IgBLAST v1.9, and V/J genes and CDR3 were assigned using IMGT germline references. Any read was removed if the V/J assignment was weak (E-value above 1e-6), the CDR3 was missing, or the read contained stop codons, out-of-frame junctions, or ambiguous translated residues. A V3J clonotype was defined by an identical inferred V gene, J gene, and CDR3 amino acid sequence. The percentage overlap between two repertoires was calculated by dividing the number of shared unique clonotypes by the size of the smaller repertoire. Repertoire richness was assessed with RTK rarefaction, the Chao1 estimator, and Recon v2.1 estimates of unobserved clonotypes. Generation probabilities for all TCRbeta clonotypes obtained by the gDNA method from several donors were computed using OLGA. Here the immuneACCESS table is served through TCRdb, limited to in-frame sequences with V and J called. Missing clones are a known gap in these copies; in checked studies unresolved V genes cover under half, and the rest lacks a known reason. V, J and clone size reflect that table, while D and trimming were determined from the DNA. This sample gives roughly 680,000 clones in total; 72% of them show up just once. Less than 2% of the sample belongs to the ten largest clones.

V is reduced by 6 bases and J by 0 bases, leaving a spacing of 9 bases between them. From the cysteine through the phenylalanine, the CDR3 covers 14 amino acids. Only the CDR3 DNA stays, 42 bases, in frame from base 1. CDR1 and CDR2 were assigned from the germline V gene (reference sequence) as MNHEY and SMNVEV. Healthy HIV-negative adults with no recently reported acute infections or vaccinations were included as donors. All donors were Caucasian adults living in Nashville, Tennessee, USA. Magnetic negative selection was used to enrich CD4+ T cells, after which naive cells were positively selected on CD45RA and the negative fraction became the memory subset. Blood was collected by leukapheresis, and PBMCs were isolated by Ficoll-Histopaque density gradient centrifugation and then cryopreserved in liquid nitrogen vapor phase. Analytical flow cytometry was used to check the purity and quantity of every magnetically sorted T cell population. Genomic DNA was isolated from each sorted fraction and quantified by UV absorbance on a Nanodrop 2000c.

This specimen comes from a study of shared clonotypes between healthy human individuals (TCRdb year 2020). About the investigation overall: A few men and a couple of women, aged 18 to 49 years, made up the cohort. Libraries were prepared and TCR repertoires were sequenced by different laboratories using diverse techniques, in order to increase sequencing depth and limit assay-specific biases. Leukapheresis yielded between about 0.8 and 9.5 billion PBMCs per donor. Per donor, three plates each were used for CD4 naive and CD4 memory, two for CD8 naive, and one for CD8 memory. To estimate repertoire size and how much clonotype sharing occurs between individuals, the study deeply sequenced the blood TCR repertoires of about 5 healthy adults.

The paper's findings and limits, for the study overall: Based on pairwise subsampling, the degree of clonotype sharing among donors was expected to be affected by sequencing depth. Compared with non-shared clonotypes, clonotypes shared by all four sorted-subset donors had higher generation probabilities. Naive subsets generally had larger estimated clonotype richness than memory subsets did. Only blood was sampled, and tissue TCR repertoires likely differ from those in blood. Sharing across a handful of donors was observed for 5% to 6.5% of naive CD4, about 4% of naive CD8, about 2.3% of memory CD4, and approximately 0.41% of memory CD8 clonotypes. The small number of donors limited the genetic and exposure-history diversity represented. Incomplete sequencing was indicated by rarefaction of sorted-subset datasets, despite the large sequencing depth.

The sequence came from a woman in her twenties or thirties in good health. The sequencing input was memory CD4+ T cells sorted from blood. The cell subset or site label corresponds to: CD45RA-negative fraction. The chain couples TRBV27 to TRBJ1-3; matching of 5 bases hints at TRBD1 as the D gene. In nucleotides, the sequence is TGTGCCAGCAGCCGAAGGGGCTCTGGAAACACCATATATTTT. The resulting protein is CASSRRGSGNTIYF.